The clone carrying this T cell receptor (beta chain) came up once. The antigen remains unidentified. This record comes from a study of OX40 agonist ivuxolimab in advanced cancers. Profiling relied on immunoSEQ multiplex PCR, and the TCRdb table lists in-frame clones only, not all of them. The sample has around 80,000 clones; around 90% are singletons. With autoimmune disease history or systemic immunosuppression, patients were excluded. Germline V CDR1 and CDR2: SGDLS, YYNGEE. This CDR3 is 14 amino acids long. V was shortened by 4 bases and J by 5 bases, with 13 bases between the two germline ends. General observations from the study: Normalized T-cell clonal expansion was also low in a subset of nonresponders.

Source: CD4+ or CD8+ T cells sorted from blood, taken in a trial of the OX40 agonist ivuxolimab. This TCR was recovered from an adult with an advanced solid tumor such as melanoma, head and neck, liver or kidney cancer. The chain uses TRBV9 and TRBJ2-1; D may be TRBD1 (6 bases). The CDR3, as DNA: TGTGCCAGCAGCATAGGGGGTAAAAACAATGAGCAGTTCTTC. It is translated as CASSIGGKNNEQFF.